This T cell receptor beta chain was identified during a study of CD8 T cells in ankylosing spondylitis. Findings and caveats of the study: Disease-linked clones, CD8+, were relatively rare in peripheral blood. Ankylosing spondylitis blood seemed to carry a telltale TCR beta motif made of several highly homologous variants. Some motif variants had been reported before (in reactive arthritis synovial fluid and blood).

Via MiXCR, TCRdb re-called the 5' RACE reads, giving one row per CDR3 protein. This table has about 450,000 distinct CDR3 sequences, 25% to 30% appearing once. This clonotype was seen only a few times. Antigen unknown. CDR1 DFQATT and CDR2 SNEGSKA come from the germline V gene (reference sequence). J gave up 4 bases and V 6 bases, and 12 bases lay outside the gene matches. The CDR3 totals 16 residues. The rearrangement links TRBV20-1 to TRBJ2-2, with 9 positions matching TRBD2. The receptor's source is a male donor with ankylosing spondylitis. The source material was blood, either unsorted or a sorted T cell fraction (not recorded which). The CDR3 reads CSARRREGRSTGELFF. The CDR3 DNA follows: TGCAGTGCAAGGAGGCGGGAGGGCCGGAGCACCGGGGAGCTGTTTTTT.